Presented here are 10 T cell receptor beta chains from one specimen sequenced in a study of blood T cell repertoires in COVID-19. The table came from immunoSEQ multiplex PCR; TCRdb's copy has only in-frame clones and leaves some out. The sample consists of around 300,000 clones, 80% to 90% of them appearing once. The sequenced sample consisted of PBMCs or T cells enriched from blood (not recorded which). The receptors were sampled from a man younger than 45 who had recovered from COVID-19.

This chain connects TRBV28 to TRBJ1-2; 9 nucleotides line up with TRBD1. V was clipped by 4 bases and J by 4 bases; unmatched bases: 7. CDR1 MDHEN and CDR2 SYDVKM come from the germline V gene. This CDR3 has 15 amino acids. The CDR3 sequence is CASSSGQGFGYGYTF. CDR3 nucleotides: TGTGCCAGCAGTTCTGGACAGGGGTTCGGCTATGGCTACACCTTC.

Only one count was recorded for this clone. The chain carries TRBV7-8 and TRBJ2-1, with 12 bases matching TRBD1. V trimming: 5 bases; J trimming: 5 bases; junction bases outside the gene matches: 4. There are 15 residues in the CDR3. CDR1 is SGHVS and CDR2 is FQNEAQ in the germline V gene. CDR3 region: CASSTGQGANNEQFF. The DNA of the CDR3 is TGTGCCAGCAGCACGGGACAGGGGGCCAACAATGAGCAGTTCTTC.

The V call is TRBV10-3, the J call TRBJ1-4, with D possibly TRBD1 on 6 matching bases. With 8 bases removed from V and 0 bases from J, the gap between germline ends came to 13 bases. Germline loops: CDR1 ENHRY, CDR2 SYGVKD. This CDR3 comprises 15 residues. CDR3: CAIRDGQTTNEKLFF. The CDR3 coding sequence is TGTGCCATCCGGGACGGACAGACAACTAATGAAAAACTGTTTTTT.

To note about this clone: The same CDR3 can be traced to other DNA sequences in this sample. The chain uses TRBV5-1 and TRBJ2-2, with a possible D match to TRBD1 (6 bases). The ends were cut back, 4 bases at V and 5 bases at J, with 12 bases in the middle. Germline CDR1 is SGHRS and CDR2 is YFSETQ. This CDR3 region has 14 residues. CDR3 sequence: CASSRGGLTGELFF. In DNA, the CDR3 is TGCGCCAGCAGCCGTGGGGGCTTGACCGGGGAGCTGTTTTTT.

This rearrangement joins TRBV21-1 to TRBJ1-4; the table gives TRBD1 as D, unverified against the DNA. TRBV21-1 is flagged as a pseudogene. This CDR3 spans 17 amino acids. For the CDR3, the DNA is TGTGCCAGCAGCAATCGGCGCCGGACAGACCATGGTGAAAAACTGTTTTTT. As protein: CASSNRRRTDHGEKLFF.

This chain uses TRBV9 with TRBJ2-3, with 7 bases fitting TRBD2. Germline assignment: CDR1 SGDLS and CDR2 YYNGEE. The CDR3 has 15 residues. J lost 3 bases, V lost 0 bases, and 4 bases had no gene match. CDR3: CASSVDGGKTDTQYF. The CDR3 nucleotides read TGTGCCAGCAGCGTAGACGGGGGGAAGACAGATACGCAGTATTTT.

The DNA for the CDR3 is TGTGCCAGCGCCGGGACAGGGGTTCACGAGCAGTACTTC. Residues: CASAGTGVHEQYF. The chain joins TRBV12-3 or TRBV12-4 to TRBJ2-7; 10 bases fit TRBD1. The CDR3 contains 13 residues. With 8 bases clipped from V and 5 bases from J, the junction kept 6 bases outside the gene matches.

The V call is TRBV19, the J call TRBJ1-1; D may be TRBD1 (5 bases). CDR3 length equals 13 residues. Germline values: CDR1 LNHDA, CDR2 SQIVND (reference sequence). Trimming shortened V by 5 bases and J by 4 bases, and 11 bases separated the two germline ends. The DNA of the CDR3 is TGTGCCAGTAGTGCAGGGTGGGGCACTGAAGCTTTCTTT. It yields the protein CASSAGWGTEAFF.

The gene calls are TRBV28 and TRBJ1-6; 8 bases fit TRBD1. Germline V gives CDR1 MDHEN, CDR2 SYDVKM. The J segment lost 6 bases and the V segment lost 5 bases, leaving 6 bases of the junction unmatched. The CDR3 length is 15 residues. Here the CDR3 DNA reads TGTGCCAGCAGTATCACAGGGGGTGTTAATTCACCCCTCCACTTT. Its translation: CASSITGGVNSPLHF. Looking up the rest from reference TRBV28 and TRBJ1-6 gives the full variable domain: DVKVTQSSRYLVKRTGEKVFLECVQDMDHENMFWYRQDPGLGLRLIYFSYDVKMKEKGDIPEGYSVSREKKERFSLILESASTNQTSMYLCASSITGGVNSPLHFGNGTRLTVT.

The genes are TRBV5-1 and TRBJ2-1, with D uncertain. This CDR3 contains 12 residues. Trimming pared 6 bases from V and 6 bases from J, leaving 10 bases between. Germline CDR1 reads SGHRS; CDR2 reads YFSETQ. CDR3 coding DNA: TGCGCCAGCACCCTCCCGAGCAATGAGCAGTTCTTC. Translating gives CASTLPSNEQFF.